The TCR beta chain described here comes from a study of monozygotic twins with inflammatory bowel disease. Findings and caveats of the study: Versus healthy twins, IBD patients showed fewer clonotypes shared with others, especially with disease activity. Among IBD patients, TCRbeta diversity (inverse Simpson) was lower than in healthy co-twins.

Comment on this clonotype: Its antigen is unidentified.

Template switching introduced UMIs that contain a 6-nucleotide sample barcode. TCRdb re-called the 5' RACE reads and catalogs CDR3 proteins one per entry, DNA excluded. The sample's table shows 350,000 to 550,000 distinct CDR3 sequences. Germline loops: CDR1 SQVTM, CDR2 ANQGSEA. The CDR3 is 17 amino acids. The receptor was derived from a human donor with ulcerative colitis or Crohn's disease, or a healthy co-twin of an affected twin (not recorded which). Sequenced material: blood. The chain has TRBV29-1 and TRBJ2-1; TCRdb's D call, TRBD2, is unchecked because there is no DNA. The CDR3 loop is CSVGQTSGGSSYNEQFF.